This T cell receptor beta chain stems from a study of molecular identifiers for immune sequencing clone quantification. Overall study context: In replicates, RNA from around 18,000 or 91,000 naive CD8 cells was divided five ways and four parts were sequenced. Findings and limits, study-wide: Spiked Jurkat TCR RNA equivalent to one cell reportedly surfaced among some 1 million naive cells.

TCRdb re-derived calls from the PCR reads in MiXCR, one entry per CDR3 protein. Altogether over 85,000 distinct CDR3 sequences are present, about 23% being singletons, with the ten largest covering roughly 0.8%. Trimming left V 4 bases short and J 6 bases short, with 9 bases between. The CDR3 sequence is 12 residues long. The germline CDR1 and CDR2 sequences are LNHDA and SQIVND (reference sequence). On this clonotype: Its cognate antigen is unknown.

This rearrangement joins TRBV19 to TRBJ1-1, with a weak D call TRBD1 (5 bases). The source material was naive CD8+ T cells from blood, with Jurkat cell RNA spiked in. Subset here: FACS-sorted CD8+CD4-CCR7+CD45RA+ naive T cells. The source is a human donor in good health. Some libraries in this study had Jurkat cell RNA spiked in. The CDR3 coding sequence is TGTGCCAGTAGTACGCGGACACCTGAAGCTTTCTTT. Its translation: CASSTRTPEAFF. Full variable domain (rest looked up from reference TRBV19 and TRBJ1-1): DGGITQSPKYLFRKEGQNVTLSCEQNLNHDAMYWYRQDPGQGLRLIYYSQIVNDFQKGDIAEGYSVSREKKESFPLTVTSAQKNPTAFYLCASSTRTPEAFFGQGTRLTVV.